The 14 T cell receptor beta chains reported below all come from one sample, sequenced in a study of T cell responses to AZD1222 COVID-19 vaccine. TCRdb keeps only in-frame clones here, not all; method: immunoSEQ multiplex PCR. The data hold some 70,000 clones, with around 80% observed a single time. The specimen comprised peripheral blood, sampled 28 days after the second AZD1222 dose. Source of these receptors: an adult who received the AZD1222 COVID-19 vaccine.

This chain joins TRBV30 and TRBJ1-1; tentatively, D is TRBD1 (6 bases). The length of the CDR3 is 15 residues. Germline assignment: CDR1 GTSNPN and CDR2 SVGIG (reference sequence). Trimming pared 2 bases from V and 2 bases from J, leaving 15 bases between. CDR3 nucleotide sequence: TGTGCCTGGAGTATCCCAGGGGCGGTTAACACTGAAGCTTTCTTT. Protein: CAWSIPGAVNTEAFF.

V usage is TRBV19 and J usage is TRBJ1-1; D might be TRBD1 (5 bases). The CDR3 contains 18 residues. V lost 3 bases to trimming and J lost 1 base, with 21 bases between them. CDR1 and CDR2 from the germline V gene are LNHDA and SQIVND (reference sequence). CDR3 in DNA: TGTGCCAGTAGTATTGGGGACTCCTATTCAGTAAGGAACACTGAAGCTTTCTTT. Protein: CASSIGDSYSVRNTEAFF. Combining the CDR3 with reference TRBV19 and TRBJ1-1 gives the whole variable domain DGGITQSPKYLFRKEGQNVTLSCEQNLNHDAMYWYRQDPGQGLRLIYYSQIVNDFQKGDIAEGYSVSREKKESFPLTVTSAQKNPTAFYLCASSIGDSYSVRNTEAFFGQGTRLTVV.

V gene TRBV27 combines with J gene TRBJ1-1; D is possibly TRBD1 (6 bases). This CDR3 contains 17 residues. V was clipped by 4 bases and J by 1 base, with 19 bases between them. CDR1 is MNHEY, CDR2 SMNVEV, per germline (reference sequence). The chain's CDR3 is CASSSTGTRVGNTEAFF. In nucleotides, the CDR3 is TGTGCCAGCAGTTCTACCGGGACAAGGGTTGGGAACACTGAAGCTTTCTTT.

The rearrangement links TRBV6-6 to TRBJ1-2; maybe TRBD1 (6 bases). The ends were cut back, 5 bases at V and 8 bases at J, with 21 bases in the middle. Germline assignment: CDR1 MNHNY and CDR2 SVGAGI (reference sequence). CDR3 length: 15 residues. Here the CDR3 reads CASSPTLDRPGGYTF. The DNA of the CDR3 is TGTGCCAGCAGTCCCACACTCGACAGGCCAGGCGGCTACACCTTC.

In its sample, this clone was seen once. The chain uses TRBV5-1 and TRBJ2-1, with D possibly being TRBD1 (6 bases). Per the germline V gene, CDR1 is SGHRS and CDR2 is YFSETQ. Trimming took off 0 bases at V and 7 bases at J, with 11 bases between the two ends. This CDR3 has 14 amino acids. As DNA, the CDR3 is TGCGCCAGCAGCTTGGACAGGGAATTGAATGAGCAGTTCTTC. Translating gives CASSLDRELNEQFF.

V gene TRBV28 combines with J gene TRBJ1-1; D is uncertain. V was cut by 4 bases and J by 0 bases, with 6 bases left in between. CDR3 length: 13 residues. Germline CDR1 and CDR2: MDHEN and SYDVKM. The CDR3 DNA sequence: TGTGCCAGCAGTTCACCGATGAACACTGAAGCTTTCTTT. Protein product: CASSSPMNTEAFF.

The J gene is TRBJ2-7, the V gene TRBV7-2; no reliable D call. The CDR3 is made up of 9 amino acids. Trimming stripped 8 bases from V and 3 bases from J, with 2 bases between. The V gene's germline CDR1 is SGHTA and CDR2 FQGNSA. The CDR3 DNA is TGTGCCAGCGGCTACGAGCAGTACTTC. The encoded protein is CASGYEQYF.

CDR3: CAGTSGGADTQYF. In nucleotides, the CDR3 is TGTGCCGGGACTAGCGGGGGGGCGGATACGCAGTATTTT. The chain employs TRBV2 and TRBJ2-3, with TRBD2 matching over 16 bases. Germline V CDR1 and CDR2: SNHLY, FYNNEI. The CDR3 is 13 amino acids. The V and J ends lost 11 bases and 6 bases, in that order; junction bases with no gene match: 2.

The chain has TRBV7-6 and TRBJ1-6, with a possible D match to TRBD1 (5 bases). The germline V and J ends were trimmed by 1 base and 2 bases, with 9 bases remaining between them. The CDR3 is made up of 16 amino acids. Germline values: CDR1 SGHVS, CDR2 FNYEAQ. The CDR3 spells CASSLVSGTYNSPLHF. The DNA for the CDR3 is TGTGCCAGCAGCTTAGTATCAGGGACCTATAATTCACCCCTCCACTTT.

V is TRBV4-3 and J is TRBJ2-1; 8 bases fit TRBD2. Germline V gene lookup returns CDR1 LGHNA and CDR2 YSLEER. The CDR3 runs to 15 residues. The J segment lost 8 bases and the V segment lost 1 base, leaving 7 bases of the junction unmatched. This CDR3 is CASSQGLAGGYEQFF. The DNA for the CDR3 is TGCGCCAGCAGCCAAGGACTCGCGGGGGGTTATGAGCAGTTCTTC.

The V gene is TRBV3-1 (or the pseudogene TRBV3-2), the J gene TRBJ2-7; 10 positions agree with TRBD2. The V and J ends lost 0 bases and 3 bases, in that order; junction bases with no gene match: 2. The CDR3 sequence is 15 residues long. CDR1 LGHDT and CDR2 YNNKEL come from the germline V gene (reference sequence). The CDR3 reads CASSQDTSGVYEQYF. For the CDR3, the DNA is TGTGCCAGCAGCCAAGATACTAGCGGGGTCTACGAGCAGTACTTC.

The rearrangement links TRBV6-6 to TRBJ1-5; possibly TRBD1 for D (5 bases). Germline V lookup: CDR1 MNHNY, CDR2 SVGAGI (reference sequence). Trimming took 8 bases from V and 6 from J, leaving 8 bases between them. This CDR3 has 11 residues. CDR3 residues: CASQGGQPQHF. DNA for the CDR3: TGTGCCAGCCAGGGTGGTCAGCCCCAGCATTTT.

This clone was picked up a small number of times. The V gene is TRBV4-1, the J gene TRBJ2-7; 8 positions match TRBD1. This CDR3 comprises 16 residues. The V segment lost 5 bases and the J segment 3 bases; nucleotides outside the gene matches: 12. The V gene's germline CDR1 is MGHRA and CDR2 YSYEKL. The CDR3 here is CASSKQRTGPNYEQYF. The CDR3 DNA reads TGCGCCAGCAGCAAACAGAGGACAGGGCCAAACTACGAGCAGTACTTC.

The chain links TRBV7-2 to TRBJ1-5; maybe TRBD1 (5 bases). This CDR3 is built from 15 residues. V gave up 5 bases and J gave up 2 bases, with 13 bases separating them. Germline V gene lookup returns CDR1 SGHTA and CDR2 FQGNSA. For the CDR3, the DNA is TGTGCCAGCAGCGCGGCCGGGGGTGGCAATCAGCCCCAGCATTTT. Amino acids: CASSAAGGGNQPQHF.